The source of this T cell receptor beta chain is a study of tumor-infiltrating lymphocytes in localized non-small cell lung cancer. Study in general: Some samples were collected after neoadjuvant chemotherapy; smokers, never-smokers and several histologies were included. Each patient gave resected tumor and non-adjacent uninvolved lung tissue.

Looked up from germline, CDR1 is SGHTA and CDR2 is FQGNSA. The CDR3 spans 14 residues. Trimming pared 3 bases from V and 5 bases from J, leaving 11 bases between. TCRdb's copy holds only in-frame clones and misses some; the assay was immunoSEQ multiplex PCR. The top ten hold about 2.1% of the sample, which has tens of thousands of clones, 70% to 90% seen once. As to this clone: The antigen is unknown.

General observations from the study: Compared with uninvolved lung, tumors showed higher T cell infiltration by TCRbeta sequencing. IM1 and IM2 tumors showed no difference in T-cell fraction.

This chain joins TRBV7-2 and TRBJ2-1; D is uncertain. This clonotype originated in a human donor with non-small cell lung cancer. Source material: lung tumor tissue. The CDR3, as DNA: TGTGCCAGCAGCTTGGAGATCCAGCACAATGAGCAGTTCTTC. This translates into CASSLEIQHNEQFF.